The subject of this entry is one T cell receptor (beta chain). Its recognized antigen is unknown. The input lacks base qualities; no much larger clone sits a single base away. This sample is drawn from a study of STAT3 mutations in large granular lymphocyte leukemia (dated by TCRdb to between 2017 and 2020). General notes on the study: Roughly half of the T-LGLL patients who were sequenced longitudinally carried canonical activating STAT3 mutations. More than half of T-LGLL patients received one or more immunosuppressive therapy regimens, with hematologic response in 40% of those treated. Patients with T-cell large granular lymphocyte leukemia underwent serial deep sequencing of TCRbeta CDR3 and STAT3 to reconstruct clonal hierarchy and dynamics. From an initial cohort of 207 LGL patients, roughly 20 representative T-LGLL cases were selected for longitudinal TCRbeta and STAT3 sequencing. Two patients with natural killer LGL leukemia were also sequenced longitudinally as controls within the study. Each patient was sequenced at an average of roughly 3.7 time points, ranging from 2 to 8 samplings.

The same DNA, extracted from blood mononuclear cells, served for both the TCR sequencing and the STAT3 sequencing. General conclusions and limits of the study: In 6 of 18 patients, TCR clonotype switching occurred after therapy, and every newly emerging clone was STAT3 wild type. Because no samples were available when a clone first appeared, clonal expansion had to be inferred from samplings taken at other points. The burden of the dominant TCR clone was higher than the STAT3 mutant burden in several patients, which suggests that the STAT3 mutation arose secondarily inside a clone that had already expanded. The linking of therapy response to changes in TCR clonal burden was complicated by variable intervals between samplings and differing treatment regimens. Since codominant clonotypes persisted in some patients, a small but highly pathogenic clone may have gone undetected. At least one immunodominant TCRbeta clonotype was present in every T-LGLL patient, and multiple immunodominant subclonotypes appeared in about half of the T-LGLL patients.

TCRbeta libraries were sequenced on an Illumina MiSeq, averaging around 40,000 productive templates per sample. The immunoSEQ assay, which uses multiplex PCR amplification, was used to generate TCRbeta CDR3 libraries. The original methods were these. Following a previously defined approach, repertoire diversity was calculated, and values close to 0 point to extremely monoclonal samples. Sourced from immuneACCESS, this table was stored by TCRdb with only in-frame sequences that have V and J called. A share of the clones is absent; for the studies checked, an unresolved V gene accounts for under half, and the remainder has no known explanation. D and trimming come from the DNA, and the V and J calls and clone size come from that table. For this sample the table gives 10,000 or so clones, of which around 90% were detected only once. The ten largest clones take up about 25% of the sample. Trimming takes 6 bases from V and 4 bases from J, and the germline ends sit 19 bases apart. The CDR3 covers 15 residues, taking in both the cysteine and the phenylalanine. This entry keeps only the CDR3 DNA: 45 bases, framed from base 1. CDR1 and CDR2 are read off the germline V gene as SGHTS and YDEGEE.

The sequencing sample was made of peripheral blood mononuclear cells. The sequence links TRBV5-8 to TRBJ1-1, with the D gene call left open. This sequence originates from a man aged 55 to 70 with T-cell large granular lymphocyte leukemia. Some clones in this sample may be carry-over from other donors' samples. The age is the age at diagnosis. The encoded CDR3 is CASIYARAFRTEAFF. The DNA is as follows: TGTGCCAGCATTTACGCCCGGGCGTTTCGCACTGAAGCTTTCTTT.